This passage covers 16 T cell receptor beta chains from one sample sequenced in a study of blood T cell repertoires in COVID-19. Generated by immunoSEQ multiplex PCR, the TCRdb table keeps only in-frame clones and is missing some. This repertoire shows tens of thousands of clones, 91% found once; its top ten account for roughly 13%. Source material: peripheral blood. These receptors came from a human donor with active COVID-19. The donor label of this sample is uncertain.

This chain connects TRBV25-1 to TRBJ1-3, with 10 bases lining up with TRBD1. The CDR3 has 14 amino acids. V trimming: 6 bases; J trimming: 5 bases; junction bases outside the gene matches: 4. Germline CDR1 MGHDK, CDR2 SYGVNS. CDR3 residues: CASSPTGGRNTIYF. The CDR3 DNA is TGTGCCAGCAGCCCGACAGGGGGCAGAAACACCATATATTTT. Drawing the rest from reference TRBV25-1 and TRBJ1-3, the complete variable domain is EADIYQTPRYLVIGTGKKITLECSQTMGHDKMYWYQQDPGMELHLIHYSYGVNSTEKGDLSSESTVSRIRTEHFPLTLESARPSHTSQYLCASSPTGGRNTIYFGEGSWLTVV.

CDR3: CASSLDGVSYNEQFF. Here the CDR3 DNA reads TGCGCCAGCAGCTTGGACGGGGTCTCCTACAATGAGCAGTTCTTC. The J gene is TRBJ2-1, the V gene TRBV5-1, with D perhaps matching TRBD2 (5 bases). The CDR3 covers 15 residues. Germline CDR1 reads SGHRS; CDR2 reads YFSETQ. Trimming stripped 0 bases from V and 0 bases from J, with 7 bases between.

The table lists this clone with a count of one. The chain couples TRBV6-5 to TRBJ2-1, with 12 bases matching TRBD1. The junction had 9 bases not matched to a gene; V was cut back by 6 bases and J by 9 bases. Germline-derived CDR1 and CDR2 are MNHEY and SVGAGI. The CDR3 covers 15 residues. Here the CDR3 DNA reads TGTGCCAGCAGCTCACCGGGACAGGGGGCTGGTGAGCAGTTCTTC. This translates into CASSSPGQGAGEQFF.

The V gene is TRBV4-1, the J gene TRBJ1-1; a possible D gene is TRBD1 (6 bases). V shed 2 bases and J shed 3 bases, with 10 bases lying between them. This CDR3 comprises 14 residues. Per the germline V gene, CDR1 is MGHRA and CDR2 is YSYEKL. CDR3 nucleotides: TGCGCCAGCAGCCAAAGGGGGGGGGACACTGAAGCTTTCTTT. Translating gives CASSQRGGDTEAFF.

The chain uses TRBV7-3 and TRBJ2-1, with D perhaps matching TRBD1 (6 bases). The CDR3 extends over 13 amino acids. Germline loops: CDR1 SGHTA, CDR2 FQGTGA. The V gene lost 4 bases and the J gene lost 7 bases, with 11 bases spanning the gap. For the CDR3, the DNA is TGTGCCAGCAGCTCAGGGGCGGAAAATGAGCAGTTCTTC. Protein: CASSSGAENEQFF.

This clone was counted a single time. CDR3 sequence: CASIVDRRSGNTIYF. The CDR3 DNA is TGTGCCAGTATTGTCGACAGACGCTCTGGAAACACCATATATTTT. The chain recombines TRBV19 with TRBJ1-3; D might be TRBD1 (5 bases). From germline, CDR1 is LNHDA and CDR2 SQIVND (reference sequence). The CDR3 contains 15 residues. Trimming removed 7 bases from V and 0 bases from J, with 13 bases in between. The full variable domain, completed using reference TRBV19 and TRBJ1-3, is DGGITQSPKYLFRKEGQNVTLSCEQNLNHDAMYWYRQDPGQGLRLIYYSQIVNDFQKGDIAEGYSVSREKKESFPLTVTSAQKNPTAFYLCASIVDRRSGNTIYFGEGSWLTVV.

The genes are TRBV18 and TRBJ2-1; D might be TRBD1 (6 bases). The CDR3 covers 12 residues. V lost 6 bases to trimming and J lost 6 bases, with 9 bases between them. From germline, CDR1 is KGHSH and CDR2 LQKENI. CDR3 in amino acids: CASSLTGNEQFF. CDR3 sequence (DNA): TGTGCCAGCTCGCTGACAGGCAATGAGCAGTTCTTC.

The J gene is TRBJ2-1, the V gene TRBV15; the D gene is possibly TRBD2 (6 bases). Trimming pared 5 bases from V and 6 bases from J, leaving 23 bases between. The CDR3 runs to 17 residues. Germline V gene lookup returns CDR1 LNHNV and CDR2 YYDKDF (reference sequence). Here the CDR3 reads CATSPRGIAEWSNEQFF. In nucleotides, the CDR3 is TGTGCCACCAGCCCAAGAGGGATAGCGGAATGGAGCAATGAGCAGTTCTTC.

The chain joins TRBV6-6 to TRBJ2-1; 8 positions agree with TRBD2. Germline assignment: CDR1 MNHNY and CDR2 SVGAGI (reference sequence). Trimming removed 5 bases from V and 10 bases from J; junction bases left unmatched: 16. CDR3 length: 16 amino acids. For the CDR3, the DNA is TGTGCCAGCAGTCCCCGGGCAACTAGCGGAGGTCAGGAGCAGTTCTTC. This translates into CASSPRATSGGQEQFF.

The rearrangement uses TRBV30 and TRBJ1-1; no reliable D call. This CDR3 spans 11 amino acids. V was clipped by 0 bases and J by 9 bases, with 8 bases between them. Per the germline V gene, CDR1 is GTSNPN and CDR2 is SVGIG (reference sequence). In nucleotides, the CDR3 is TGTGCCTGGAGTGTACCTCCTAAAGCTTTCTTT. Protein product: CAWSVPPKAFF.

The CDR3 bases are TGTGCCAGCAGCCCCGTCCAGCGCCCTAACCAAGAGACCCAGTACTTC. Protein: CASSPVQRPNQETQYF. This chain connects TRBV7-6 to TRBJ2-5; D uncertain. Trimming left V 5 bases short and J 0 bases short, with 16 bases between. From germline, CDR1 is SGHVS and CDR2 FNYEAQ. The CDR3 length is 16 residues.

The rearrangement uses TRBV30 and TRBJ2-7; maybe TRBD1 (7 bases). Germline V CDR1 and CDR2: GTSNPN, SVGIG (reference sequence). Trimming removed 4 bases from V and 0 bases from J, with 10 bases in between. CDR3 size: 13 residues. The chain's CDR3 is CAWNRGLSYEQYF. The DNA of the CDR3 is TGTGCCTGGAACAGGGGACTCTCCTACGAGCAGTACTTC.

This clone was picked up a small number of times. The chain combines TRBV28 with TRBJ2-5, with a weak D call TRBD2 (7 bases). CDR3 length: 14 residues. The V end was cut by 6 bases, the J end by 5 bases, with 16 bases between. The germline V gene has CDR1 MDHEN and CDR2 SYDVKM. The CDR3 here is CASRGGAHWETQYF. Written as DNA, the CDR3 is TGTGCCAGCAGGGGGGGGGCTCATTGGGAGACCCAGTACTTC.

The chain links TRBV4-1 to TRBJ2-5; D remains ambiguous. The germline gives CDR1 MGHRA, CDR2 YSYEKL. This CDR3 region has 14 residues. Trimming left V 1 base short and J 1 base short, with 7 bases between. CDR3 DNA: TGCGCCAGCAGCCAAGTGGGCAGCCAAGAGACCCAGTACTTC. Translation gives CASSQVGSQETQYF.

V usage is TRBV30 and J usage is TRBJ1-1; perhaps TRBD1 as D (5 bases). The germline CDR1 and CDR2 sequences are GTSNPN and SVGIG (reference sequence). The CDR3 contains 14 residues. Trimming stripped 3 bases from V and 11 bases from J, with 22 bases between. The CDR3 is CAWRLLRTSRWAFF. The CDR3 DNA sequence: TGTGCCTGGAGACTCCTAAGGACATCCCGGTGGGCTTTCTTT.

The chain joins TRBV4-3 to TRBJ1-5, with 8 bases lining up with TRBD1. Germline V lookup: CDR1 LGHNA, CDR2 YSLEER. Trimming took 3 bases from V and 5 from J; bases not matched to a gene: 6. The CDR3 runs 15 residues. The CDR3 spells CASSQGTGIDQPQHF. The CDR3 DNA is TGCGCCAGCAGCCAGGGGACAGGAATCGATCAGCCCCAGCATTTT.